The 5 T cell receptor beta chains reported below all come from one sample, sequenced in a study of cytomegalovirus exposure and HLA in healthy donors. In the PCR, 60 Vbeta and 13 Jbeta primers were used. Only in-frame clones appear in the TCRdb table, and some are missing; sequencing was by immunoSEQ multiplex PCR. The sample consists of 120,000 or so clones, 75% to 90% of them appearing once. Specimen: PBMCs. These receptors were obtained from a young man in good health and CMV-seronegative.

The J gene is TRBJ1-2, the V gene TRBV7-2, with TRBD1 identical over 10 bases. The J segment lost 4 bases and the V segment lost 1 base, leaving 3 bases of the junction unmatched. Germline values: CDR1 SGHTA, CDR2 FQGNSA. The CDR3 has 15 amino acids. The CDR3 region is CASSLETGGAYGYTF. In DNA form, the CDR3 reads TGTGCCAGCAGCTTAGAGACAGGGGGCGCCTATGGCTACACCTTC. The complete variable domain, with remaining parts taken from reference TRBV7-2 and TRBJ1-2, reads GAGVSQSPSNKVTEKGKDVELRCDPISGHTALYWYRQSLGQGLEFLIYFQGNSAPDKSGLPSDRFSAERTGGSVSTLTIQRTQQEDSAVYLCASSLETGGAYGYTFGSGTRLTVV.

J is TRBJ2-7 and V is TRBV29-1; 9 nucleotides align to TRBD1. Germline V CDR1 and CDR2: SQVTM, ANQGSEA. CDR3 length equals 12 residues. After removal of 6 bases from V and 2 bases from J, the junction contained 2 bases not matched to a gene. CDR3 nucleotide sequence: TGCAGCGTCCGACAGGGGGCCTACGAGCAGTACTTC. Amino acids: CSVRQGAYEQYF.

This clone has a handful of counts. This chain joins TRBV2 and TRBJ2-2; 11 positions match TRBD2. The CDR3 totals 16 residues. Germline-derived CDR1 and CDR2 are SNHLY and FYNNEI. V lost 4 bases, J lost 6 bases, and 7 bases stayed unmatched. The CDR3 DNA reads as TGTGCCAGCAGTGGCCTAGCGGGGGGTAGCGCCGGGGAGCTGTTTTTT. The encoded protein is CASSGLAGGSAGELFF.

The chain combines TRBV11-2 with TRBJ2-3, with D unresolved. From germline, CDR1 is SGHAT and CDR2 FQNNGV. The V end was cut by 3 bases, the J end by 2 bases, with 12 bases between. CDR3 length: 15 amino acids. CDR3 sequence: CASSFDSGYTDTQYF. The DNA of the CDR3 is TGTGCCAGCAGCTTTGACTCGGGTTACACAGATACGCAGTATTTT.

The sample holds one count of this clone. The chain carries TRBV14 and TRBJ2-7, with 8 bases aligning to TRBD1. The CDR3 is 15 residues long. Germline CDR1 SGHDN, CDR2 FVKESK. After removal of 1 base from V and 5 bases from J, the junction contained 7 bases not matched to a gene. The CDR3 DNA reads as TGTGCCAGCAGCCAAGGCCGACAGGGGCCCCACGAGCAGTACTTC. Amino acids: CASSQGRQGPHEQYF.